Shown below are 27 T cell receptor beta chains from a single sample sequenced in a study of shared clonotypes between healthy human individuals. Produced via immunoSEQ multiplex PCR; TCRdb's table is partial and in-frame only. The table lists more than 900,000 clones, more than 75% of them singletons. Sequenced input: memory CD4+ T cells from PBMCs. Subset indicated: CD45RA-negative fraction. The receptors stem from a man aged 18 to 29 in good health. Some clones in this sample may be carry-over from other donors' samples.

The chain uses TRBV6-1 and TRBJ2-3, with D perhaps TRBD2 (6 bases). The length of the CDR3 is 13 residues. V was shortened by 9 bases and J by 1 base, with 11 bases between the two germline ends. Germline CDR1 is MNHNS and CDR2 is SASEGT. The CDR3 DNA reads as TGTGCCAGTAGCGGAGCGGGCACAGATACGCAGTATTTT. Its protein is CASSGAGTDTQYF.

On this clone itself: This likely traces to a read error, being one base from a far larger clone. The V call is TRBV7-2, the J call TRBJ2-5; D gene ambiguous. Germline CDR1 reads SGHTA; CDR2 reads FQGNSA. V gave up 5 bases and J gave up 0 bases, with 4 bases separating them. The CDR3 is 12 residues long. CDR3 protein: CASSRYQETQYF. CDR3 coding DNA: TGTGCCAGCAGCCGGTACCAAGAGACCCAGTACTTC.

Remarks on this clone: Other nucleotide sequences in the sample specify the same CDR3. The V and J genes are TRBV7-9 and TRBJ1-1, with TRBD1 identical over 9 bases. After removal of 3 bases from V and 4 bases from J, the junction contained 0 bases not matched to a gene. Germline assignment: CDR1 SEHNR and CDR2 FQNEAQ (reference sequence). The CDR3 consists of 13 residues. In DNA, the CDR3 is TGTGCCAGCAGCTTGGGACAGGGCACTGAAGCTTTCTTT. This translates into CASSLGQGTEAFF.

The chain uses TRBV28 and TRBJ2-1; 8 bases fit TRBD1. Germline values: CDR1 MDHEN, CDR2 SYDVKM. The junction had 9 bases not matched to a gene; V was cut back by 5 bases and J by 3 bases. The CDR3 contains 16 residues. The CDR3 is CASSPPWTGSYNEQFF. DNA for the CDR3: TGTGCCAGCAGTCCACCCTGGACAGGGAGCTACAATGAGCAGTTCTTC.

V gene TRBV9 combines with J gene TRBJ2-3; 8 bases match TRBD2. Trimming removed 3 bases from V and 2 bases from J; junction bases left unmatched: 11. Germline V gene sequence: CDR1 SGDLS, CDR2 YYNGEE. There are 17 residues in the CDR3. The CDR3 DNA reads as TGTGCCAGCAGCGGCCGAGCGGGAGTAAGGGACACAGATACGCAGTATTTT. Translated, it gives CASSGRAGVRDTDTQYF. Combining the CDR3 with reference TRBV9 and TRBJ2-3 gives the whole variable domain DSGVTQTPKHLITATGQRVTLRCSPRSGDLSVYWYQQSLDQGLQFLIQYYNGEERAKGNILERFSAQQFPDLHSELNLSSLELGDSALYFCASSGRAGVRDTDTQYFGPGTRLTVL.

V and J are TRBV6-1 and TRBJ1-5; D unclear. This CDR3 spans 13 amino acids. Germline V gene lookup returns CDR1 MNHNS and CDR2 SASEGT. V lost 3 bases, J lost 4 bases, and 7 bases lay in between. CDR3 nucleotide sequence: TGTGCCAGCAGTGACAGAAAAAATCAGCCCCAGCATTTT. Encoded protein: CASSDRKNQPQHF.

The chain employs TRBV6-5 and TRBJ2-7; 8 bases line up with TRBD1. Trimming cost V 2 bases and J 2 bases; bases outside gene matches: 8. CDR3 length: 16 amino acids. CDR1 MNHEY and CDR2 SVGAGI come from the germline V gene. CDR3 nucleotides: TGTGCCAGCAGTTACCGTTCCGGACAGGGTCCCTACGAGCAGTACTTC. This encodes CASSYRSGQGPYEQYF.

The chain joins TRBV29-1 to TRBJ2-3; 12 bases line up with TRBD2. Germline CDR1 is SQVTM and CDR2 is ANQGSEA. This CDR3 region has 15 residues. The ends lost 6 bases at V and 3 bases at J; junction bases unmatched: 7. CDR3 protein: CSVSTSGRVTDTQYF. The CDR3 DNA sequence: TGCAGCGTCTCGACTAGCGGGAGAGTAACAGATACGCAGTATTTT.

This clone was seen once. The chain carries TRBV5-1 and TRBJ2-5; TRBD1 or TRBD2 may be the D gene (6 bases each). Trimming left V 3 bases short and J 3 bases short, with 9 bases between. The CDR3 extends over 13 amino acids. CDR1 and CDR2 (germline): SGHRS, YFSETQ. The CDR3 here is CASSWGAEETQYF. CDR3 nucleotide sequence: TGCGCCAGCAGCTGGGGGGCGGAAGAGACCCAGTACTTC.

The V gene is TRBV25-1, the J gene TRBJ2-5; D is uncertain. V lost 3 bases, J lost 7 bases, and 15 bases lay in between. From germline, CDR1 is MGHDK and CDR2 SYGVNS. There are 14 residues in the CDR3. CDR3 sequence reads: CASSDPLVGWTQYF. The CDR3 DNA follows: TGTGCCAGCAGTGATCCTCTGGTCGGCTGGACCCAGTACTTC.

The chain carries TRBV2 and TRBJ1-1; 9 positions match TRBD1. The V gene end was trimmed by 2 bases and the J gene end by 7 bases; junction bases not matched to a gene: 8. CDR3 size: 15 residues. Germline V gene data show CDR1 as SNHLY and CDR2 as FYNNEI. CDR3 DNA sequence: TGTGCCAGCAGTGAATGGGACAGGGATCTTGGTGAAGCTTTCTTT. It yields the protein CASSEWDRDLGEAFF.

The V gene is TRBV5-1, the J gene TRBJ2-2; perhaps TRBD2 as D (6 bases). This CDR3 contains 16 residues. V was pared by 4 bases and J by 0 bases, with 13 bases between. From germline, CDR1 is SGHRS and CDR2 YFSETQ. The CDR3 here is CASSATLASNTGELFF. As DNA, the CDR3 is TGCGCCAGCAGCGCCACCCTAGCGTCGAACACCGGGGAGCTGTTTTTT.

This clone was seen more than once but under ten times. The rearrangement links TRBV6-1 to TRBJ1-1, with D hard to call. CDR1 is MNHNS, CDR2 SASEGT, per germline. This CDR3 is built from 15 residues. Between the trimmed V and J ends, which lost 2 bases and 1 base, there was a span of 11 bases. CDR3 sequence reads: CASSEYAGKNTEAFF. The CDR3 DNA follows: TGTGCCAGCAGTGAATATGCGGGGAAGAACACTGAAGCTTTCTTT.

The rearrangement uses TRBV25-1 and TRBJ2-4; D is possibly TRBD1 (6 bases). The CDR3 contains 18 residues. V lost 7 bases and J 3 bases, leaving 25 bases between the germline ends. Per the germline V gene, CDR1 is MGHDK and CDR2 is SYGVNS. CDR3 sequence reads: CASIKPLDRRIGKNIQYF. DNA of the CDR3: TGTGCCAGCATTAAGCCCCTGGACAGACGAATCGGCAAAAACATTCAGTACTTC.

This chain connects TRBV27 to TRBJ2-7; D is perhaps TRBD2 (5 bases). V dropped 2 bases and J dropped 2 bases, with 7 bases sitting between them. The CDR3 loop spans 13 amino acids. In germline, CDR1 is MNHEY, CDR2 SMNVEV (reference sequence). The CDR3 bases are TGTGCCAGCAGTTTAAGAGGGACCTACGAGCAGTACTTC. Its protein product is CASSLRGTYEQYF.

This clone came up once. The chain carries TRBV5-1 and TRBJ2-2, with TRBD2 identical over 14 bases. Germline V lookup: CDR1 SGHRS, CDR2 YFSETQ. V lost 6 bases and J lost 6; bases outside the gene matches: 4. This CDR3 has 15 residues. CDR3 sequence reads: CASIGLAGGPGELFF. The CDR3 coding sequence is TGCGCCAGCATCGGACTAGCGGGAGGACCCGGGGAGCTGTTTTTT.

The chain employs TRBV10-3 and TRBJ1-5, with TRBD1 as a possible D gene (5 bases). Germline V lookup: CDR1 ENHRY, CDR2 SYGVKD. V dropped 8 bases and J dropped 2 bases, with 13 bases sitting between them. The length of the CDR3 is 14 residues. The DNA for the CDR3 is TGTGCCATCGGACCCGGGGGTGGCAATCAGCCCCAGCATTTT. As protein: CAIGPGGGNQPQHF.

This clone was seen at least ten times. V is TRBV6-6 and J is TRBJ1-5; 8 bases line up with TRBD1. This CDR3 comprises 16 residues. Germline V lookup: CDR1 MNHNY, CDR2 SVGAGI (reference sequence). V dropped 6 bases and J dropped 2; count of bases not matched to a gene: 9. The CDR3 is CASRSPQGAGNQPQHF. The CDR3 nucleotides are TGTGCCAGCAGAAGCCCGCAGGGGGCCGGCAATCAGCCCCAGCATTTT.

V and J are TRBV6-1 and TRBJ1-2; weak D call: TRBD1 (6 bases). The CDR3 spans 15 residues. Deletions cut 6 bases from V and 7 bases from J, with 21 bases between. Germline lookup yields CDR1 MNHNS and CDR2 SASEGT. The CDR3 coding sequence is TGTGCCAGCAGAGCAGACAGGCGGTTATTGGGTGGCTACACCTTC. Amino acid sequence: CASRADRRLLGGYTF.

This clone was seen just once. J is TRBJ2-5 and V is TRBV14, with 9 bases fitting TRBD1. Germline CDR1 is SGHDN and CDR2 is FVKESK. Germline trimming cut 4 bases from V and 5 bases from J; bases unmatched to any gene: 17. CDR3 length: 18 amino acids. The CDR3 sequence is CASSRELFGQGTGETQYF. CDR3 in DNA: TGTGCCAGCAGCCGAGAACTTTTTGGACAGGGGACTGGGGAGACCCAGTACTTC.

On this clone itself: A much larger clone lies a single base off, so this may be a read error. Different DNA sequences within this sample yield the same CDR3. The chain has TRBV28 and TRBJ1-2, with D unclear. The CDR3 length is 12 residues. V gave up 5 bases and J gave up 2 bases, with 6 bases separating them. The germline V gene encodes CDR1 MDHEN and CDR2 SYDVKM. CDR3 bases: TGTGCCAGCAGTCGGGCGAACTATGGCTACACCTTC. It encodes CASSRANYGYTF.

The chain combines TRBV5-1 with TRBJ2-5; the match to TRBD2 covers 10 bases. Germline V lookup: CDR1 SGHRS, CDR2 YFSETQ. V trimming: 5 bases; J trimming: 9 bases; junction bases outside the gene matches: 7. The CDR3 is 13 amino acids. The DNA of the CDR3 is TGCGCCAGCAGTAGGGCTAGCGGGAGTTCCCAGTACTTC. Translating gives CASSRASGSSQYF.

This rearrangement joins TRBV5-1 to TRBJ2-5, with D unclear. Trimming stripped 3 bases from V and 2 bases from J, with 11 bases between. This CDR3 is built from 14 residues. Germline CDR1 and CDR2: SGHRS and YFSETQ. CDR3 region: CASSWQALQETQYF. The DNA of the CDR3 is TGCGCCAGCAGCTGGCAGGCGCTTCAAGAGACCCAGTACTTC.

The V and J genes are TRBV25-1 and TRBJ2-2, with D tentatively TRBD1 or TRBD2 (5 bases each). Germline values: CDR1 MGHDK, CDR2 SYGVNS. The CDR3 has 15 residues. The V end lost 8 bases, the J end lost 1 base, and 14 bases lay between the germline ends. CDR3 sequence: CASALGELNTGELFF. The DNA of the CDR3 is TGTGCCAGCGCTCTGGGGGAGTTGAACACCGGGGAGCTGTTTTTT.

The chain couples TRBV6-5 to TRBJ2-7, with 7 bases aligning to TRBD1. V lost 4 bases to trimming and J lost 7 bases; unmatched junction nucleotides: 10. Germline V CDR1 and CDR2: MNHEY, SVGAGI. CDR3 length: 14 amino acids. Written as DNA, the CDR3 is TGTGCCAGCAGTTTCTCGCACAGGGGTTATGAGCAGTACTTC. It codes for CASSFSHRGYEQYF.

This clone was seen only a few times. This sequence joins TRBV14 and TRBJ2-1, with TRBD2 matching 12 bases. CDR1 SGHDN and CDR2 FVKESK come from the germline V gene. V was pared by 4 bases and J by 5 bases, with 12 bases of the junction left unmatched. The CDR3 has 18 residues. The DNA for the CDR3 is TGTGCCAGCAGCCCTAGTGCTAGCGGGAGGGCCATGAACAATGAGCAGTTCTTC. It codes for CASSPSASGRAMNNEQFF.

This clone was recorded only once. The rearrangement joins TRBV6-5 to TRBJ1-1; 7 bases are shared with TRBD1. Per the germline V gene, CDR1 is MNHEY and CDR2 is SVGAGI. J was trimmed by 5 bases and V by 7 bases; bases with no gene match: 10. The CDR3 length is 14 residues. The CDR3 reads CASTRQGGGTEAFF. The CDR3 region has the DNA TGTGCCAGCACCAGACAGGGTGGAGGGACTGAAGCTTTCTTT.